The T cell receptor (beta chain) under discussion was sequenced for a study of blood T cell repertoires in COVID-19. Study information: The analysed material was cDNA or gDNA that came from T cells, B-cell-depleted T cells, or PBMCs.

Clones were sequenced by immunoSEQ multiplex PCR, and TCRdb holds only the in-frame ones, with some missing. The sample carries about 330,000 clones, roughly 87% recorded once. The origin of this receptor is a man aged 30-40 years with COVID-19, enrolled during active disease. Sequencing input: peripheral blood.

The CDR3 loop is CASGTGWQETQYF. The CDR3 region has the DNA TGTGCCAGTGGAACGGGGTGGCAAGAGACCCAGTACTTC. J is TRBJ2-5 and V is TRBV19, with D perhaps matching TRBD2 (5 bases). The CDR3 covers 13 residues. V lost 8 bases and J 2 bases, leaving 12 bases between the germline ends. Germline CDR1 and CDR2: LNHDA and SQIVND (reference sequence).